These 3 T cell receptor beta chains were all obtained from the same sample, sequenced in a study of chemoradiotherapy in HPV16-positive cancers. This table comes from immunoSEQ multiplex PCR, and its TCRdb copy is limited to in-frame clones, with some not included. This repertoire shows under 15,000 clones, over 70% found once; its top ten account for about 7%. This specimen was collected from a patient who underwent chemoradiotherapy. Source of these receptors: a human donor with HPV-associated anogenital cancer.

The chain employs TRBV28 and TRBJ2-5, with 11 bases lining up with TRBD1. CDR3 length: 15 amino acids. V was clipped by 7 bases and J by 0 bases; unmatched bases: 4. Germline CDR1 is MDHEN and CDR2 is SYDVKM. CDR3 protein: CASNPGQGDQETQYF. The CDR3 DNA is TGTGCCAGCAACCCGGGACAGGGGGACCAAGAGACCCAGTACTTC.

The chain combines TRBV5-1 with TRBJ2-7; 12 bases agree with TRBD2. This CDR3 region has 16 residues. CDR1 SGHRS and CDR2 YFSETQ come from the germline V gene. V lost 4 bases and J lost 0; bases outside the gene matches: 5. The DNA of the CDR3 is TGCGCCAGCAGCCCGAGGACTAGCGGGACCTCCTACGAGCAGTACTTC. Encoded protein: CASSPRTSGTSYEQYF.

The chain joins TRBV4-2 to TRBJ1-2, with D uncertain. This CDR3 contains 16 residues. CDR1 LGHNA and CDR2 YNFKEQ come from the germline V gene. Trimming removed 0 bases from V and 6 bases from J, with 17 bases in between. DNA for the CDR3: TGTGCCAGCAGCCAAGATCTTCTAGGATCCTCAGATGGCTACACCTTC. As protein: CASSQDLLGSSDGYTF.